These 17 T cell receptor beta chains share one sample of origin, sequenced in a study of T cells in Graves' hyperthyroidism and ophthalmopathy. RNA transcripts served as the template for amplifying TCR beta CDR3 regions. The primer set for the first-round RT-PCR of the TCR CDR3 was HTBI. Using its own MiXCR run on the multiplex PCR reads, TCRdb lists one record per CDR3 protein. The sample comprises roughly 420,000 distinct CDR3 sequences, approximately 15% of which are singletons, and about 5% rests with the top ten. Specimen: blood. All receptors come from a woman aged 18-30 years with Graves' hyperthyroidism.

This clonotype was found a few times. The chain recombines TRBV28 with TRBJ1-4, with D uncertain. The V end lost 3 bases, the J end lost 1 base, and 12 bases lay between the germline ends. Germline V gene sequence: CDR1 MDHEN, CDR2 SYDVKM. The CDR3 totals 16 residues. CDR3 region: CASSFLRGKTNEKLFF. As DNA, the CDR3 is TGTGCCAGCAGTTTTCTCAGAGGAAAAACTAATGAAAAACTGTTTTTT.

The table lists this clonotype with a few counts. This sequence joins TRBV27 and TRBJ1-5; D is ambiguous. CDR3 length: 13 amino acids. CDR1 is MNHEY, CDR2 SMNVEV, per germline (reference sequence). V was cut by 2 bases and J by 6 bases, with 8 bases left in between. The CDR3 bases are TGTGCCAGCAGTTTAGTTTGGAGTCAGCCCCAGCATTTT. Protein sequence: CASSLVWSQPQHF.

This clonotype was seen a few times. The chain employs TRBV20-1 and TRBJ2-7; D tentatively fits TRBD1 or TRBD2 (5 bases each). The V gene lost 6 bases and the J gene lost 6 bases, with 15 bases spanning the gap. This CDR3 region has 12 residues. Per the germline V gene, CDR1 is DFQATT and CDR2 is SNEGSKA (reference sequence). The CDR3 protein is CSAWDHAFEQYF. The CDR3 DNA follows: TGCAGTGCGTGGGACCACGCGTTCGAGCAGTACTTC.

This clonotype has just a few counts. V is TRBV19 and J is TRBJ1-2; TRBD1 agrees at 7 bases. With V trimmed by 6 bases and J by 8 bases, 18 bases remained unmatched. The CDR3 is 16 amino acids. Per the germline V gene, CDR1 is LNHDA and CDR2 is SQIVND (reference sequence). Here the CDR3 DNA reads TGTGCCAGTAGGCCGGGACAGAAGAACCCGTGGAGGGGCTACACCTTC. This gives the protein CASRPGQKNPWRGYTF.

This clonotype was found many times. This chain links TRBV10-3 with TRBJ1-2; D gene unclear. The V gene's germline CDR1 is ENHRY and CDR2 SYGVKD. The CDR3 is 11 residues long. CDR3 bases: TGTGTGGGTGGCGGAAACTATGGCTACACCTTC. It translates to CVGGGNYGYTF.

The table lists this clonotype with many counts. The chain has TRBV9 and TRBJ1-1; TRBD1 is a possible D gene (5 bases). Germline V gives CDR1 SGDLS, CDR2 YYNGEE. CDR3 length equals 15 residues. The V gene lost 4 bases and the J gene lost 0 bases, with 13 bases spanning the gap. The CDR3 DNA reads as TGTGCCAGCAGCTTTTCAGGGAATCTGAACACTGAAGCTTTCTTT. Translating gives CASSFSGNLNTEAFF.

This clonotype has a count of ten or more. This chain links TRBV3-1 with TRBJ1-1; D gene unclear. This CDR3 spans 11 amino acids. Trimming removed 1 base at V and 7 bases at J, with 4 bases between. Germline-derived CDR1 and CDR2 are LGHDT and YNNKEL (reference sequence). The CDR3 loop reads CASSQGSEAFF. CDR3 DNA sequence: TGTGCCAGCAGCCAAGGCAGTGAAGCTTTCTTT.

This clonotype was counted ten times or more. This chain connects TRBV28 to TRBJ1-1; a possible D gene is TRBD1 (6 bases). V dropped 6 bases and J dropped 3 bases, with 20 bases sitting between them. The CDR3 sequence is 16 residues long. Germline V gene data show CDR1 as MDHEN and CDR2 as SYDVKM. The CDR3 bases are TGTGCCAGCAGGCATAGGATAGGGGGTTTGGACACTGAAGCTTTCTTT. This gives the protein CASRHRIGGLDTEAFF.

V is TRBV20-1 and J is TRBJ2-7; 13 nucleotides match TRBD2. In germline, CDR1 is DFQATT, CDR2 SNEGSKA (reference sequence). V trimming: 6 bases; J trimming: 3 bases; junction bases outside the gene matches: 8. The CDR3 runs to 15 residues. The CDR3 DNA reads TGCAGTGCCCCCCCCGGGACTAGCGGGAACTACGAGCAGTACTTC. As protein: CSAPPGTSGNYEQYF.

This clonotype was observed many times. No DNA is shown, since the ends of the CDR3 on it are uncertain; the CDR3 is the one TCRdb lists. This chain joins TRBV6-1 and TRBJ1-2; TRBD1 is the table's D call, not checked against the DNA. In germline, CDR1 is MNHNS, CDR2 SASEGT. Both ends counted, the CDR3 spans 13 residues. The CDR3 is CASILGPFYGYTF.

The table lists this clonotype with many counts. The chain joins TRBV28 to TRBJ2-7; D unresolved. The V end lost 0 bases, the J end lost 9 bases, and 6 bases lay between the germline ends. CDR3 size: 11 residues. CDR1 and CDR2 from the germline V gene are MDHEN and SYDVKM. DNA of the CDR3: TGTGCCAGCAGTTTATGGGATGCGCAGTACTTC. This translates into CASSLWDAQYF.

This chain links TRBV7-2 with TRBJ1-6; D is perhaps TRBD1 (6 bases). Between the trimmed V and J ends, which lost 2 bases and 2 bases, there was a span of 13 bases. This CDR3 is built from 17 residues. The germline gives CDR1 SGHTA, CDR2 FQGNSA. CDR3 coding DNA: TGTGCCAGCAGCTTAATAGGGGGGCGCCCCTATAATTCACCCCTCCACTTT. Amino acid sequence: CASSLIGGRPYNSPLHF.

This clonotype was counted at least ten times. The CDR3 DNA reads as TGTGCCAGCAGAACCGGGACAGGGCCTGAAAAACTGTTTTTT. Encoded protein: CASRTGTGPEKLFF. This chain uses TRBV6-1 with TRBJ1-4; 9 bases match TRBD1. From germline, CDR1 is MNHNS and CDR2 SASEGT. This CDR3 is 14 amino acids long. The J segment lost 7 bases and the V segment lost 6 bases, leaving 6 bases of the junction unmatched.

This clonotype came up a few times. CDR3 sequence reads: CASSQGRGGETQYF. The CDR3 nucleotides are TGCGCCAGCAGCCAAGGGAGGGGGGGGGAGACCCAGTACTTC. V usage is TRBV4-3 and J usage is TRBJ2-5; D may be TRBD2 (7 bases). V was pared by 1 base and J by 5 bases, with 11 bases between. Germline V gene data show CDR1 as LGHNA and CDR2 as YSLEER. This CDR3 comprises 14 residues.

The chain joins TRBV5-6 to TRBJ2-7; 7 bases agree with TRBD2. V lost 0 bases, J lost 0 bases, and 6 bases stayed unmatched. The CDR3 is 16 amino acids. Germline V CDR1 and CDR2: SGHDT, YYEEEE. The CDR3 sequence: CASSLDWRENSYEQYF. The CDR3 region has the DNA TGTGCCAGCAGCTTGGACTGGCGGGAGAACTCCTACGAGCAGTACTTC.

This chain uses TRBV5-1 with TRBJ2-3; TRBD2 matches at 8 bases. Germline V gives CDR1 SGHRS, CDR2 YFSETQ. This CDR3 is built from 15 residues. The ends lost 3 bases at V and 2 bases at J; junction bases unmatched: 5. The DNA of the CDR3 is TGCGCCAGCAGCTCCGGGACTAGACCCACAGATACGCAGTATTTT. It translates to CASSSGTRPTDTQYF.

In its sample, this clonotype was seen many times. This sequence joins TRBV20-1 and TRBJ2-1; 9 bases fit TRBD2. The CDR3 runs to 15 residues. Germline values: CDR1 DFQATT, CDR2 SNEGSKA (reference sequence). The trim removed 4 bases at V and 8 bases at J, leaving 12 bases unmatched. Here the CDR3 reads CSATPISGSLDEQFF. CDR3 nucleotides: TGCAGTGCTACCCCGATTAGCGGGAGTTTGGATGAGCAGTTCTTC.